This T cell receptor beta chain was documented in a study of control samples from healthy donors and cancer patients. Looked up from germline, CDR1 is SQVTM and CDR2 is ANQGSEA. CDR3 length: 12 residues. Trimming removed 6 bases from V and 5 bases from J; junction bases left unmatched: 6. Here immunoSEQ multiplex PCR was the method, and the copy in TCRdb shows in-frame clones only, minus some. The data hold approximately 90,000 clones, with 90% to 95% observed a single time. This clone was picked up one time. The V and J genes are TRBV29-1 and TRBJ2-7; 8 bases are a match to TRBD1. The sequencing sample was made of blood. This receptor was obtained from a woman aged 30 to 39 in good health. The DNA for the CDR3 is TGCAGCGTAGGACAGGGCCCGCACGAGCAGTACTTC. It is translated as CSVGQGPHEQYF.